This T cell receptor (beta chain) originates from a study of CXCR3-negative and CXCR3-positive naive CD8 T cells. Study overall: Roughly 130 million TRB reads were obtained in total, which works out to about 1.5 +/- 0.3 million per library. Study-level findings and limits: PBMCs showed partially decreased CXCR3 expression after cryopreservation, and most assays used fresh PBMCs. Compared with CXCR3-negative naive cells, CXCR3-positive naive cells showed more hydrophobic TRB CDR3s.

Comments on this clonotype: No antigen is known for it.

This CDR3 spans 12 amino acids. The V gene's germline CDR1 is DFQATT and CDR2 SNEGSKA (reference sequence). The authors gated naive CD8+ T cells as CD45RO-CCR7+CD27+CD95-. Libraries of TRB cDNA were made by 5' RACE and carried UMIs. TCRdb re-analyzed the 5' RACE reads; it lists each CDR3 protein once, without DNA. Here the sample table reports over 55,000 distinct CDR3 sequences. The clonotype was recovered from a human donor in good health. Some clones in this sample may be carry-over from other donors' samples. The chain has TRBV20-1 and TRBJ1-1; with no DNA, the TCRdb D assignment of TRBD1 cannot be verified. Sequenced sample: naive CXCR3+ CD8+ T cells from blood. Stated subset: CD45RO-CCR7+CD27+CD95- naive CD8+ T cells expressing CXCR3 (TNR3+). The CDR3 spells CSASSRDAEAFF.